A single sample is the source of the 10 T cell receptor beta chains below, sequenced in a study of vaccination and CD4 T cells after COVID-19. Which antigens these TCRs recognize remains unknown. CD4+ T cells that had been cultured provided DNA sequenced with the Oncomine TCR Beta short-read assay. Each CDR3 protein gets one entry after TCRdb re-called the PCR reads with MiXCR. This sample carries over 10,000 distinct CDR3 sequences, about 32% of them seen once, and the ten largest clones take roughly a third. The sample's treatment: approximately 9-day PBMC culture with coronavirus spike peptide pools or control peptides (ViraFEST assay). The starting material was CD4+ T cells from blood, cultured in vitro, obtained before SARS-CoV-2 vaccination. The receptors derive from a human donor who received a COVID-19 vaccine.

The chain joins TRBV11-3 to TRBJ1-1; 9 bases are shared with TRBD1. The CDR3 extends over 16 amino acids. Looked up from germline, CDR1 is SGHNT and CDR2 is YENEEA. V lost 3 bases, J lost 5 bases, and 10 bases stayed unmatched. The chain's CDR3 is CASSLFRGQGGTEAFF. The CDR3 DNA follows: TGTGCCAGCAGCTTGTTTAGGGGACAGGGAGGGACTGAAGCTTTCTTT.

This clonotype was observed a handful of times. The chain combines TRBV6-2 or TRBV6-3 with TRBJ1-1; 9 nucleotides agree with TRBD1. The CDR3 runs 19 residues. Trimming took 6 bases from V and 3 from J; bases not matched to a gene: 20. The V gene's germline CDR1 is MNHEY and CDR2 SVGEGT. The CDR3 coding sequence is TGTGCCAGCAGCTATCAAAATCCGGGACAGGGTGTTTTGGACACTGAAGCTTTCTTT. This translates into CASSYQNPGQGVLDTEAFF.

The rearrangement joins TRBV29-1 to TRBJ2-3, with TRBD1 matching 7 bases. Looked up from germline, CDR1 is SQVTM and CDR2 is ANQGSEA. CDR3 length: 14 residues. V lost 6 bases to trimming and J lost 4 bases; unmatched junction nucleotides: 10. Here the CDR3 reads CSVGPGGRADTQYF. The CDR3 DNA sequence: TGCAGCGTGGGACCAGGGGGACGGGCAGATACGCAGTATTTT.

The rearrangement joins TRBV6-1 to TRBJ2-5; D gene unclear. The germline CDR1 and CDR2 sequences are MNHNS and SASEGT. The CDR3 extends over 13 amino acids. Between the trimmed V and J ends, which lost 2 bases and 5 bases, there was a span of 9 bases. The CDR3 DNA sequence: TGTGCCAGCAGTGAATTGTTGATGGAGACCCAGTACTTC. This gives the protein CASSELLMETQYF.

CDR3 protein: CACQNGIRGQETQYF. In DNA form, the CDR3 reads TGTGCCTGTCAAAACGGCATACGGGGCCAAGAGACCCAGTACTTC. The chain recombines TRBV30 with TRBJ2-5; a weak D match, TRBD2 (5 bases). V was trimmed by 6 bases and J by 1 base, leaving 18 bases between them. The CDR3 length is 15 residues. The germline V gene has CDR1 GTSNPN and CDR2 SVGIG (reference sequence).

The chain carries TRBV3-1 and TRBJ2-1, with TRBD2 matching over 8 bases. Germline V gene sequence: CDR1 LGHDT, CDR2 YNNKEL (reference sequence). V dropped 3 bases and J dropped 7; count of bases not matched to a gene: 8. The CDR3 has 15 amino acids. The chain's CDR3 is CASSQDFGGANEQFF. The CDR3 region has the DNA TGTGCCAGCAGCCAGGATTTCGGGGGGGCTAATGAGCAGTTCTTC.

This chain joins TRBV12-3 or TRBV12-4 and TRBJ2-2, with D tentatively TRBD2 (5 bases). This CDR3 region has 14 residues. Trimming removed 7 bases from V and 7 bases from J, with 16 bases in between. The CDR3 region has the DNA TGTGCCAGCAAACGGAGGCCCGAGAGCGGGGAGCTGTTTTTT. Encoded protein: CASKRRPESGELFF.

The chain carries TRBV12-3 or TRBV12-4 and TRBJ1-4; D is possibly TRBD1 (6 bases). CDR3 length: 15 amino acids. Between the trimmed V and J ends, which lost 6 bases and 8 bases, there was a span of 19 bases. CDR3 amino acids: CASRRGGGGNEKLFF. CDR3 bases: TGTGCCAGCAGAAGGGGAGGAGGGGGTAACGAAAAACTGTTTTTT.

In its sample, this clonotype was seen a few times. This sequence joins TRBV10-3 and TRBJ1-2; D gene ambiguous. Trimming left V 6 bases short and J 0 bases short, with 11 bases between. The CDR3 consists of 14 residues. Germline CDR1 reads ENHRY; CDR2 reads SYGVKD. CDR3 DNA sequence: TGTGCCATCAGAGGGTCTTCCGCTAACTATGGCTACACCTTC. Its translation is CAIRGSSANYGYTF.

The chain uses TRBV19 and TRBJ1-3, with D possibly being TRBD1 (6 bases). CDR3 length equals 15 residues. The V gene's germline CDR1 is LNHDA and CDR2 SQIVND (reference sequence). The germline V and J ends were trimmed by 1 base and 1 base, with 8 bases remaining between them. Written as DNA, the CDR3 is TGTGCCAGTAGTATAGGACAGGCTTCTGGAAACACCATATATTTT. Translating it yields CASSIGQASGNTIYF.